This T cell receptor (beta chain) was recovered during a study of T cell responses to AZD1222 COVID-19 vaccine. Points from the study as a whole: CD4 TCRs covered the whole spike, strongest at regions 160-218 and 743-854.

As to this clone: As yet, its antigen is unknown.

The assay was immunoSEQ multiplex PCR, and TCRdb's table has in-frame clones only and misses some. This sample carries 100,000 to 150,000 clones, 91% of them seen once, and the ten largest clones take about 1.9%. The CDR3 consists of 14 residues. The germline V gene has CDR1 SGDLS and CDR2 YYNGEE. Trimming cost V 4 bases and J 5 bases, with 15 bases left between them. The sequencing here drew on peripheral blood, taken 28 days after the second AZD1222 dose. The V call is TRBV9, the J call TRBJ2-5; a possible D gene is TRBD1 (6 bases). This TCR came from an adult who received the AZD1222 COVID-19 vaccine. CDR3 nucleotide sequence: TGTGCCAGCAGCATGCGACAGGTTGGCGAGACCCAGTACTTC. Its protein is CASSMRQVGETQYF. The complete variable domain, with remaining parts taken from reference TRBV9 and TRBJ2-5, reads DSGVTQTPKHLITATGQRVTLRCSPRSGDLSVYWYQQSLDQGLQFLIQYYNGEERAKGNILERFSAQQFPDLHSELNLSSLELGDSALYFCASSMRQVGETQYFGPGTRLLVL.